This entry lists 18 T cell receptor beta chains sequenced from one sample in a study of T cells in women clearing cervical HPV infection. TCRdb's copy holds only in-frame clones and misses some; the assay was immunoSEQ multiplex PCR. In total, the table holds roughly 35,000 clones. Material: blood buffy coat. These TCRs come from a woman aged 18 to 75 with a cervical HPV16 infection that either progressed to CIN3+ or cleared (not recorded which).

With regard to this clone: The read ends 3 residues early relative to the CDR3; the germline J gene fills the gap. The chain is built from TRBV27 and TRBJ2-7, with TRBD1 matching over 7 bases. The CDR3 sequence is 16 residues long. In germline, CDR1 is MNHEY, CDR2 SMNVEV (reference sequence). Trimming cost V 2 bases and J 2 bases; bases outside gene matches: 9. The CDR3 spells CASSLRGQAIPYEQYF. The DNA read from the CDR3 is TGTGCCAGCAGTTTAAGGGGGCAGGCGATCCCCTACGAG.

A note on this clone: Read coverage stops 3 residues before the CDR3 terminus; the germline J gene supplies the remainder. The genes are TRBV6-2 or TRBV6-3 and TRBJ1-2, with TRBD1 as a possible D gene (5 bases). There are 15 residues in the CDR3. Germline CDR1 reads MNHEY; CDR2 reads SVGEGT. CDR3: CASSYGRLETDTYTF. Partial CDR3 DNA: TGTGCCAGCAGTTACGGGCGACTTGAGACAGATACC.

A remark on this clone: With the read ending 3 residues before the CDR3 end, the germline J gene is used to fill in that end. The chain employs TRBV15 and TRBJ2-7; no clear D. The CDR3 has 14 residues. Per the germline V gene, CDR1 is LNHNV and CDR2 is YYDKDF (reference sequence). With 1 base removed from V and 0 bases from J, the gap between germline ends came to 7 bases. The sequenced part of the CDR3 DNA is TGTGCCACCAGCAGAGGGGCAGGCTCCTACGAG. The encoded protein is CATSRGAGSYE. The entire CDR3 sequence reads CATSRGAGSYEQYF.

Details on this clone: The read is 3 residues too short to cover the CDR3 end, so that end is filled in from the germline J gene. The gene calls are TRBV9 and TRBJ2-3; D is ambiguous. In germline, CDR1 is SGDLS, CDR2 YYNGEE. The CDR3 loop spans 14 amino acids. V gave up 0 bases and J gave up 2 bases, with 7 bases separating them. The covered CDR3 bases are TGTGCCAGCAGCGTAGGGCCCACCACAGATACG. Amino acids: CASSVGPTTDT. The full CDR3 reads CASSVGPTTDTQYF.

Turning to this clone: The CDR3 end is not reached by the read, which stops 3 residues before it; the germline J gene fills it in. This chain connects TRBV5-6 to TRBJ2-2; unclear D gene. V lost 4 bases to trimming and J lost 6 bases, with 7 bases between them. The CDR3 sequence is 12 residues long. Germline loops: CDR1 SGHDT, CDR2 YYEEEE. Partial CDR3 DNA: TGTGCCAGCAGCCCAGGAGCCGGGGAG. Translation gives CASSPGAGE. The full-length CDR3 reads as CASSPGAGELFF. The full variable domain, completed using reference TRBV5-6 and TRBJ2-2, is DAGVTQSPTHLIKTRGQQVTLRCSPKSGHDTVSWYQQALGQGPQFIFQYYEEEERQRGNFPDRFSGHQFPNYSSELNVNALLLGDSALYLCASSPGAGELFFGEGSRLTVL.

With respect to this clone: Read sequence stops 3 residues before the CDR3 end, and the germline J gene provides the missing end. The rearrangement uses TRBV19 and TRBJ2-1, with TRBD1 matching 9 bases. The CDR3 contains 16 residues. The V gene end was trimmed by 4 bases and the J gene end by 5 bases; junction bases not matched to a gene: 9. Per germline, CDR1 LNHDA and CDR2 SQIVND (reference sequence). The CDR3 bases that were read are TGTGCCAGTAGTACCGAAGACAGGGGGTTCAACAATGAG. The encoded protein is CASSTEDRGFNNE. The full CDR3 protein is CASSTEDRGFNNEQFF.

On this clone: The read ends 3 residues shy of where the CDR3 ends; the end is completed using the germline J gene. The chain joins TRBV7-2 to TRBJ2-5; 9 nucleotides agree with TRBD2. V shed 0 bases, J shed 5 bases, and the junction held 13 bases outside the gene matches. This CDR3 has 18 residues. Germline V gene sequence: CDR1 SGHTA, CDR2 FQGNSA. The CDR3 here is CASSLALWQRGAGETQYF. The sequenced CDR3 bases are TGTGCCAGCAGCTTAGCGCTATGGCAGCGGGGGGCGGGGGAGACC.

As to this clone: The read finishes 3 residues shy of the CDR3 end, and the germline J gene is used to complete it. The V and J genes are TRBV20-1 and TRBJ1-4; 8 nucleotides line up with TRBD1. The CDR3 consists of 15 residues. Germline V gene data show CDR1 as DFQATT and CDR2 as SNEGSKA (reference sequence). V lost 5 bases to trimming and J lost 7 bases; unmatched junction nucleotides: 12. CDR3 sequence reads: CSAPPGQGAGEKLFF. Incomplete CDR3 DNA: TGCAGTGCTCCCCCTGGGCAGGGGGCGGGTGAAAAA.

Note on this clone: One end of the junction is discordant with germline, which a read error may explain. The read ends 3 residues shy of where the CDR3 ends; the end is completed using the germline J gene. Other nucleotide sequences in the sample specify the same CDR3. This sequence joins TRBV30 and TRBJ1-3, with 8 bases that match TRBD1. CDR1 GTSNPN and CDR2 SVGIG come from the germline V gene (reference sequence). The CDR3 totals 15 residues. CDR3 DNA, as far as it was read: TGTGCCTGGAGTCGGACAGGGAGTGGTGGAAACACG. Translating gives CAWSRTGSGGNT. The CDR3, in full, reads CAWSRTGSGGNTIYF.

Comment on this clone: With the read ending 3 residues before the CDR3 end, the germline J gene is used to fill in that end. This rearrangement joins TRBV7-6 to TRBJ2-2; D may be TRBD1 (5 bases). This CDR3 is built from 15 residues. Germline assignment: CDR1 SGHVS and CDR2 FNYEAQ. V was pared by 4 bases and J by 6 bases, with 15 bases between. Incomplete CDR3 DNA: TGTGCCAGCAGCTCCACGTCAGGGCGAGCCGGGGAG. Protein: CASSSTSGRAGE. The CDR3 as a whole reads CASSSTSGRAGELFF.

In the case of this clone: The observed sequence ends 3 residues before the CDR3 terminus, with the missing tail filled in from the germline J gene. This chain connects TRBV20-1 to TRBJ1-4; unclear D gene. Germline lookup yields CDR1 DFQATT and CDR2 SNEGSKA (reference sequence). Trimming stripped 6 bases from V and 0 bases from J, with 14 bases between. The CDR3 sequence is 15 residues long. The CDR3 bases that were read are TGCAGTGCCAGTACCTCCTCCGCAACTAATGAAAAA. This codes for CSASTSSATNEK. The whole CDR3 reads CSASTSSATNEKLFF.

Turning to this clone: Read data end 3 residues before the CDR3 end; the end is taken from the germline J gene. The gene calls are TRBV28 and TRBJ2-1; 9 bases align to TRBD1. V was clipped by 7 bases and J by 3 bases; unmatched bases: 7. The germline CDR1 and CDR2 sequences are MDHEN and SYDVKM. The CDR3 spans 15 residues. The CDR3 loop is CASNGDRVRYNEQFF. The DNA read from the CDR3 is TGTGCCAGCAATGGGGACAGGGTTCGCTACAATGAG.

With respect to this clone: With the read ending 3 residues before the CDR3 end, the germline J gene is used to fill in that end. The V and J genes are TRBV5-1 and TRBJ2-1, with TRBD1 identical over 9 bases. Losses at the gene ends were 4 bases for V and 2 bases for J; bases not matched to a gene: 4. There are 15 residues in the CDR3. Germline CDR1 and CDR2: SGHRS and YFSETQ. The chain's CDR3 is CASSPGQGPYNEQFF. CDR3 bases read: TGCGCCAGCAGCCCGGGACAGGGACCCTACAATGAG. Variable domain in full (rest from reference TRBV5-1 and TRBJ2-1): KAGVTQTPRYLIKTRGQQVTLSCSPISGHRSVSWYQQTPGQGLQFLFEYFSETQRNKGNFPGRFSGRQFSNSRSEMNVSTLELGDSALYLCASSPGQGPYNEQFFGPGTRLTVL.

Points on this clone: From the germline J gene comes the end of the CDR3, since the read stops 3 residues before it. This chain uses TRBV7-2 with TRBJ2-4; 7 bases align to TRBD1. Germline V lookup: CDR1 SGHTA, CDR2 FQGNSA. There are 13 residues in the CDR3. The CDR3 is CASSPTTGVGQYF. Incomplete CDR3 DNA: TGTGCCAGCAGCCCAACTACAGGGGTTGGT.

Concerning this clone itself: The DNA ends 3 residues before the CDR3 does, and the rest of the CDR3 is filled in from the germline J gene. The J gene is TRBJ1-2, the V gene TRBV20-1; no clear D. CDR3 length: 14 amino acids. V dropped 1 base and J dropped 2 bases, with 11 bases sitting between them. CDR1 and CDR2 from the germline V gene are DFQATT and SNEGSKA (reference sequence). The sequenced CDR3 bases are TGCAGTGCTAGAGGGAGTGCGGGAAACTATGGC. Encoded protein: CSARGSAGNYG. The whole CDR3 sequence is CSARGSAGNYGYTF.

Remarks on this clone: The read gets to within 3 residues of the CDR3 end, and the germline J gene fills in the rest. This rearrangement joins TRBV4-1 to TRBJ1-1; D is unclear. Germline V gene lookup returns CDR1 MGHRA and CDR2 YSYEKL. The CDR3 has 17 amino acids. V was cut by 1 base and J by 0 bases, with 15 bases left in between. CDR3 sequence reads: CASSQVDLISMNTEAFF. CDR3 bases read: TGCGCCAGCAGCCAAGTAGACTTGATCAGTATGAACACTGAA.

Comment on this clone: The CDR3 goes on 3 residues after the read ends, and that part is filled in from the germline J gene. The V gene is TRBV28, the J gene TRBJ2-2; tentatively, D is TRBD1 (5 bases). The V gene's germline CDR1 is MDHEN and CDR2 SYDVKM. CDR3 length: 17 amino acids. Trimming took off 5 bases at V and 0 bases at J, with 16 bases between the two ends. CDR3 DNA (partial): TGTGCCAGCAGTCACACGGGCCGGACATCGAACACCGGGGAG. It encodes CASSHTGRTSNTGE. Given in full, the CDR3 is CASSHTGRTSNTGELFF. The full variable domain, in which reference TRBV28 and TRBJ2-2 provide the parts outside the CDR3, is DVKVTQSSRYLVKRTGEKVFLECVQDMDHENMFWYRQDPGLGLRLIYFSYDVKMKEKGDIPEGYSVSREKKERFSLILESASTNQTSMYLCASSHTGRTSNTGELFFGEGSRLTVL.

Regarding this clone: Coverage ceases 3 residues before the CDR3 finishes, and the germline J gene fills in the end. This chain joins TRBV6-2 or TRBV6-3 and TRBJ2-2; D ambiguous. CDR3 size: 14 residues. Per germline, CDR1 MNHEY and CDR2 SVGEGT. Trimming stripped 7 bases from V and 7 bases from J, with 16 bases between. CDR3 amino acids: CASTKPLDIGELFF. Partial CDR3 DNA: TGTGCCAGCACCAAACCCCTAGATATCGGGGAG.